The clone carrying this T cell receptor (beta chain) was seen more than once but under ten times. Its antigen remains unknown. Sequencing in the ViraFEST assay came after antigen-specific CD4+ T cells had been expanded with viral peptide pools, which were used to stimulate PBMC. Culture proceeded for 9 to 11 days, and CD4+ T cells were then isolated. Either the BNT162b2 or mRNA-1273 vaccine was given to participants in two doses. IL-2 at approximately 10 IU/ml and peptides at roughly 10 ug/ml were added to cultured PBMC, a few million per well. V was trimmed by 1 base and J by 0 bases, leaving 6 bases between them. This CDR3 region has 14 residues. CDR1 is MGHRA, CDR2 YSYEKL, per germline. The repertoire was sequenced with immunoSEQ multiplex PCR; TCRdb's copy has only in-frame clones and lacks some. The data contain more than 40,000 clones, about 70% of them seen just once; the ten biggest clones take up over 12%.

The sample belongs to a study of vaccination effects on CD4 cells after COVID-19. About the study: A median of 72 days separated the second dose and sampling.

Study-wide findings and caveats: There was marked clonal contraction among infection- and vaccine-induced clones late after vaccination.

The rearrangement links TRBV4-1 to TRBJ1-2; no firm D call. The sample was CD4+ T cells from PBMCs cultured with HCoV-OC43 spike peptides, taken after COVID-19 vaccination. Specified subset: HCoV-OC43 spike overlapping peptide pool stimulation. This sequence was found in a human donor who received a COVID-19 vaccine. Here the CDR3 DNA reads TGCGCCAGCAGCCAAGGACACACTAACTATGGCTACACCTTC. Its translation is CASSQGHTNYGYTF.